Detailed here is one TCR beta chain. These data come from a study of T cell changes during pregnancy in multiple sclerosis. With 6 bases clipped from V and 3 bases from J, the junction kept 5 bases outside the gene matches. Germline lookup yields CDR1 SEHNR and CDR2 FQNEAQ (reference sequence). The CDR3 covers 13 residues. This table comes from immunoSEQ multiplex PCR, and its TCRdb copy is limited to in-frame clones, with some not included. This sample carries about 100,000 clones, around 94% of them seen once, and the ten largest clones take 1% to 1.5%. The clonotype originates from a female donor with multiple sclerosis, enrolled in a pregnancy study. J is TRBJ2-7 and V is TRBV7-9; 7 bases map to TRBD2. This specimen was peripheral blood, taken in the second trimester of pregnancy. The DNA for the CDR3 is TGTGCCAGCAGTGGGAGGGTTGGCTACGAGCAGTACTTC. Translation gives CASSGRVGYEQYF.